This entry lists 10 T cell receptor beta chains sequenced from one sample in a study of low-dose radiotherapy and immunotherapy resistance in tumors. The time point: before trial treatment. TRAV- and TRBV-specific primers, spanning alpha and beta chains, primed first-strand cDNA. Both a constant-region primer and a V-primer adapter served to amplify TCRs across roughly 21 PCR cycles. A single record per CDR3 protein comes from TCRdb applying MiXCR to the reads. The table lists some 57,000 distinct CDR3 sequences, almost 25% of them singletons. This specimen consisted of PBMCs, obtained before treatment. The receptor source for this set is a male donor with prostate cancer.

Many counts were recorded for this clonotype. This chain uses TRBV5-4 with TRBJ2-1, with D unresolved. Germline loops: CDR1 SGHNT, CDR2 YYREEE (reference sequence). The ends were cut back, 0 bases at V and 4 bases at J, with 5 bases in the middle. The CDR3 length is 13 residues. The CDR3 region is CASSLVSYNEQFF. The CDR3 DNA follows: TGTGCCAGCAGCTTGGTCTCGTACAATGAGCAGTTCTTC. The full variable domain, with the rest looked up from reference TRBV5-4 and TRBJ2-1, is ETGVTQSPTHLIKTRGQQVTLRCSSQSGHNTVSWYQQALGQGPQFIFQYYREEENGRGNFPPRFSGLQFPNYSSELNVNALELDDSALYLCASSLVSYNEQFFGPGTRLTVL.

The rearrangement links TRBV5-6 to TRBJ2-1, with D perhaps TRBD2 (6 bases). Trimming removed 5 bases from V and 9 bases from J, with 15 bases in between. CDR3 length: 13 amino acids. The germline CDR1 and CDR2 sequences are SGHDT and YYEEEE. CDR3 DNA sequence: TGTGCCAGCAGGTCGACTAGTATCGTTGAGCAGTTCTTC. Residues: CASRSTSIVEQFF.

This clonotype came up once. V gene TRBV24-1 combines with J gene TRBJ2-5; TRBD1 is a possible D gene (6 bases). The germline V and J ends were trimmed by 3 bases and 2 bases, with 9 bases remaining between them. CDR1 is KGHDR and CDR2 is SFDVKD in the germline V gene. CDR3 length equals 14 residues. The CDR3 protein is CATSDPGQQETQYF. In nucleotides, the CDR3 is TGTGCCACCAGTGATCCAGGACAGCAAGAGACCCAGTACTTC.

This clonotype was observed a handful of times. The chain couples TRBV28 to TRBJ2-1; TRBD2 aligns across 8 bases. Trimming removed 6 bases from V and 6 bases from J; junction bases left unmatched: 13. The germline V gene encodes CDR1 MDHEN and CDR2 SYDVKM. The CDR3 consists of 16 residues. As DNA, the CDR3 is TGTGCCAGCAGGCTCTGGGCGGGGGGTAAACCCAATGAGCAGTTCTTC. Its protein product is CASRLWAGGKPNEQFF.

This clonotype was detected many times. CDR3 amino acids: CASSVGTGVRTGELFF. The CDR3 DNA sequence: TGTGCCAGCAGCGTAGGAACAGGGGTCAGGACCGGGGAGCTGTTTTTT. V usage is TRBV9 and J usage is TRBJ2-2, with TRBD1 matching 7 bases. Germline V gene lookup returns CDR1 SGDLS and CDR2 YYNGEE. With V trimmed by 0 bases and J by 5 bases, 7 bases remained unmatched. CDR3 length: 16 amino acids.

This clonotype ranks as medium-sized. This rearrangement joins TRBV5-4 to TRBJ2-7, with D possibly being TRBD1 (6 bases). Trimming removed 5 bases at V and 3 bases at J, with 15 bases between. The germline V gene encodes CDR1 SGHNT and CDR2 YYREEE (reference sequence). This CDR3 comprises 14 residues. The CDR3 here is CASSTGFGVYEQYF. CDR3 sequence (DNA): TGTGCCAGCAGTACAGGGTTCGGCGTCTACGAGCAGTACTTC.

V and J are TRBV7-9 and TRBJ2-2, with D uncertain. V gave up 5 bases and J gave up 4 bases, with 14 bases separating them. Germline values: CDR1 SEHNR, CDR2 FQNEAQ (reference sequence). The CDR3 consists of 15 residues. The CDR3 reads CASSPPGRTTGELFF. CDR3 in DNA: TGTGCCAGCAGCCCGCCCGGGCGGACCACCGGGGAGCTGTTTTTT.

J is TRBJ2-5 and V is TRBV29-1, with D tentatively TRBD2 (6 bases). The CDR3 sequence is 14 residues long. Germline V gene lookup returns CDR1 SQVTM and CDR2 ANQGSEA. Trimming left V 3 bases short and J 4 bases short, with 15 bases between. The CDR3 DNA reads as TGCAGCGTTGAGGGCCCCGGGCGGGGAGAGACCCAGTACTTC. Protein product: CSVEGPGRGETQYF.

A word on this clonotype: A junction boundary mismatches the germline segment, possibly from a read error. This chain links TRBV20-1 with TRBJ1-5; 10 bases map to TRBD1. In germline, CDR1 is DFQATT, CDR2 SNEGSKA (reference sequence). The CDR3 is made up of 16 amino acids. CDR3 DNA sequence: TGCAGTGCTAGAGCGACGACAGGGGGCTTGGGACAGCCCCAACATTTT. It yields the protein CSARATTGGLGQPQHF.

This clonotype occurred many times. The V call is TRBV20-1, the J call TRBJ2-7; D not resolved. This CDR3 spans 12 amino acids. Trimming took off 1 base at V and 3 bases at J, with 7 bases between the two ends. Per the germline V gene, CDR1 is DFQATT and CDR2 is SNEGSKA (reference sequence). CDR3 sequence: CSARAGIYEQYF. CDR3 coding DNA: TGCAGTGCTAGAGCAGGAATCTACGAGCAGTACTTC.